This T cell receptor beta chain was observed in a study of CD8+ T cells in alopecia areata. Isolated RNA was reverse transcribed into cDNA used as the sequencing template. Produced via immunoSEQ multiplex PCR; TCRdb's table is partial and in-frame only. The repertoire includes roughly 190,000 clones, approximately 67% of them detected once, and about 1.3% sits in the top ten. Treatment indicated: oral pan-JAK inhibitor, 5-10 mg twice daily. Those with alopecia areata gave lesional scalp punch biopsies and peripheral blood. Germline CDR1 SQVTM, CDR2 ANQGSEA. The CDR3 sequence is 16 residues long. The V segment lost 6 bases and the J segment 3 bases; nucleotides outside the gene matches: 15.

The chain joins TRBV29-1 to TRBJ2-7, with TRBD1 identical over 9 bases. The sequence derives from a human donor with alopecia areata. The material sequenced was CD4+ T cells sorted from blood, taken around week 49, from a patient treated with tofacitinib. The CDR3 DNA reads as TGCAGCGTCAGACGAACAGGGGGCGCGGAGGACTACGAGCAGTACTTC. Its protein is CSVRRTGGAEDYEQYF.